Listed here is a single T cell receptor beta chain. The data derive from a study of T-cell memory formation after mild COVID-19. J was trimmed by 4 bases and V by 3 bases; bases with no gene match: 10. Germline values: CDR1 SEHNR, CDR2 FQNEAQ (reference sequence). This CDR3 spans 16 amino acids. TCRdb independently ran MiXCR on the 5' RACE reads; one entry per CDR3 protein. The sample lists a few hundred thousand distinct CDR3 sequences; about 21% were seen once. Input material: PBMCs or a T cell subset sorted from them (not recorded which). This clonotype was obtained from an adult woman who had mild COVID-19 (a few samples of this study predate the infection). Cell type and time point are not known. V is TRBV7-9 and J is TRBJ2-7, with 9 positions matching TRBD2. The CDR3 DNA reads TGTGCCAGCAGCTTCCCGTTGGTAGCGGGAGAATACGAGCAGTACTTC. This gives the protein CASSFPLVAGEYEQYF.